The clone carrying this T cell receptor (beta chain) has a handful of counts. Its target is not known. TCRdb re-processed the PCR reads through MiXCR. Among about 21,000 clones, 10% to 15% were seen once, and the ten largest hold approximately 25%. The entry originates in a study of metastatic and nonmetastatic thyroid tumors. Each patient went into thyroid surgery without having received any treatment. Study-level points and caveats: TCR beta diversity was reportedly significantly higher in malignant thyroid tumors than benign nodules, in blood and tumor.

The CDR3 contains 14 residues. Germline lookup yields CDR1 MGHDK and CDR2 SYGVNS. The V and J ends lost 3 bases and 3 bases respectively, with 9 bases between them. This clonotype was obtained from a female donor with papillary thyroid cancer or a benign thyroid nodule (not recorded which). Some clones in this sample may be carry-over from other donors' samples. The chain recombines TRBV25-1 with TRBJ2-1, with a tentative D call TRBD1 (5 bases). Material for sequencing was blood. CDR3 bases: TGTGCCAGCAGTGATTGGGGCGGCTACAATGAGCAGTTCTTC. Protein: CASSDWGGYNEQFF.